This TCR beta chain was recorded in a study of cytomegalovirus exposure and HLA in healthy donors. Broader study findings: In a later analysis, at a false discovery rate of 0.05, approximately 15,000 TCR beta sequences matched HLA alleles.

Vbeta (60) and Jbeta (13) primers were used in the PCR. Sequencing was performed with immunoSEQ multiplex PCR; in TCRdb, only in-frame clones are kept and a portion is missing. The sample lists roughly 120,000 clones, about three quarters seen once, with about 32% in the top ten. As for this clone: What it binds is not known.

Sequencing was performed on PBMCs. This clonotype was obtained from a man aged 55 to 70 in good health and CMV-seropositive.

The CDR3 here is CASSLAGGRGETQYF. The CDR3 nucleotides are TGTGCCAGCAGCTTAGCGGGAGGGCGCGGAGAGACCCAGTACTTC. The chain is built from TRBV7-3 and TRBJ2-5; 9 nucleotides agree with TRBD2. The CDR3 contains 15 residues. V lost 2 bases to trimming and J lost 4 bases; unmatched junction nucleotides: 5. Germline V gene data show CDR1 as SGHTA and CDR2 as FQGTGA.